The rows below give T cell receptor beta chains drawn from one sample of a study of blood T cell repertoires in COVID-19. Using immunoSEQ multiplex PCR, the repertoire was profiled, and TCRdb retains in-frame clones only, with some absent. The sample lists a few hundred thousand clones, about 90% occurring once. The sequencing sample was made of PBMCs or T cells enriched from blood (not recorded which). The receptors come from a human donor in a cohort exposed to, infected with or recovered from COVID-19 (not recorded which). The donor label of this sample is uncertain. CDR3s include the opening cysteine and the closing phenylalanine or tryptophan. D genes are given only for firm matches. The size entry is marked missing in some rows and otherwise reads once, few, many or a size class.

J gene: TRBJ2-3; D gene: TRBD2; V gene: TRBV9; clone size: many; CDR3 DNA: TGTGCCAGCAGCGGCGGGGGGACAGATACGCAGTATTTT; CDR3 protein: CASSGGGTDTQYF
J gene: TRBJ2-1; D gene: -; V gene: TRBV9; clone size: -; CDR3 DNA: TGTGCCAGCAGCGTAGAAGTAGGAGGCGGGGCCTCCTCCTACAATGAGCAGTTCTTC; CDR3 protein: CASSVEVGGGASSYNEQFF
J gene: TRBJ1-6; D gene: -; V gene: TRBV10-1; clone size: -; CDR3 DNA: TGCGCCAGCCCCCGGGAGAGGGATGGCAATTCACCCCTCCACTTT; CDR3 protein: CASPRERDGNSPLHF
J gene: TRBJ2-7; D gene: TRBD1; V gene: TRBV4-1; clone size: -; CDR3 DNA: TGCGCCAGCAGCCCATACTACCCGGACAGGGGGCGGGAGCAGTACTTC; CDR3 protein: CASSPYYPDRGREQYF
J gene: TRBJ1-5; D gene: -; V gene: TRBV27; clone size: -; CDR3 DNA: TGTGCCAGCAGTGCCTCCACATCACCCCGGGGGCAGCCCCAGCATTTT; CDR3 protein: CASSASTSPRGQPQHF
J gene: TRBJ1-1; D gene: -; V gene: TRBV11-2; clone size: -; CDR3 DNA: TGTGCCAGCAGCTCAAGCGGGTGGAATGAAGCTTTCTTT; CDR3 protein: CASSSSGWNEAFF
J gene: TRBJ2-7; D gene: -; V gene: TRBV2; clone size: -; CDR3 DNA: TGTGCCAGCAGGGGGGGTATGATTTCCTACGAGCAGTACTTC; CDR3 protein: CASRGGMISYEQYF
J gene: TRBJ1-1; D gene: -; V gene: TRBV12-3/TRBV12-4; clone size: few; CDR3 DNA: TGTGCCAGCAGGTCCGGACAGCTTGAAGCTTTCTTT; CDR3 protein: CASRSGQLEAFF
J gene: TRBJ1-2; D gene: TRBD1; V gene: TRBV19; clone size: -; CDR3 DNA: TGTGCCAGTAGTATCGGAGGGGGCAGGGGCTACACCTTC; CDR3 protein: CASSIGGGRGYTF
J gene: TRBJ1-1; D gene: -; V gene: TRBV6-5; clone size: -; CDR3 DNA: TGTGCCAGCAGTTATCTCCCAGGGTTGAACACTGAAGCTTTCTTT; CDR3 protein: CASSYLPGLNTEAFF
J gene: TRBJ1-1; D gene: TRBD1; V gene: TRBV11-2; clone size: -; CDR3 DNA: TGTGCCAGCAGCTTTACAGGGGGCGGGAACACTGAAGCTTTCTTT; CDR3 protein: CASSFTGGGNTEAFF
J gene: TRBJ1-4; D gene: -; V gene: TRBV5-1; clone size: once; CDR3 DNA: TGCGCCAGCAAACTGGGCCATGAAAAACTGTTTTTT; CDR3 protein: CASKLGHEKLFF
J gene: TRBJ1-1; D gene: TRBD1; V gene: TRBV19; clone size: once; CDR3 DNA: TGTGCCAGCAAGGGGGCGTGGAACACTGAAGCTTTCTTT; CDR3 protein: CASKGAWNTEAFF
J gene: TRBJ2-1; D gene: TRBD2; V gene: TRBV19; clone size: -; CDR3 DNA: TGTGCCAGTAGTTCCGGGGGGAAGAAGGGCAATGAGCAGTTCTTC; CDR3 protein: CASSSGGKKGNEQFF
J gene: TRBJ2-2; D gene: -; V gene: TRBV6-1; clone size: -; CDR3 DNA: TGTGCCAGCAGTGAAGTGACAGCGAACACCGGGGAGCTGTTTTTT; CDR3 protein: CASSEVTANTGELFF
J gene: TRBJ1-1; D gene: -; V gene: TRBV3-1/TRBV3-2; clone size: -; CDR3 DNA: TGTGCCAGCAGCCAAGCAAGGCAAGATGGGGGCATGAACACTGAAGCTTTCTTT; CDR3 protein: CASSQARQDGGMNTEAFF
J gene: TRBJ1-6; D gene: -; V gene: TRBV5-4; clone size: -; CDR3 DNA: TGTGCCAGCAGCTTGAGGGGCTATAATTCACCCCTCCACTTT; CDR3 protein: CASSLRGYNSPLHF
J gene: TRBJ1-1; D gene: TRBD1; V gene: TRBV5-1; clone size: -; CDR3 DNA: TGCGCCAGCAGCTGGTCGACAGGGCGGAACACTGAAGCTTTCTTT; CDR3 protein: CASSWSTGRNTEAFF
J gene: TRBJ1-1; D gene: TRBD1; V gene: TRBV30; clone size: -; CDR3 DNA: TGTGCCTGCCGGGACAGATCTAACACTGAAGCTTTCTTT; CDR3 protein: CACRDRSNTEAFF
J gene: TRBJ2-3; D gene: -; V gene: TRBV10-2; clone size: -; CDR3 DNA: TGCGCCAGCAGTGAGAACCCAGTGACAGATACGCAGTATTTT; CDR3 protein: CASSENPVTDTQYF
J gene: TRBJ2-5; D gene: -; V gene: TRBV7-8; clone size: -; CDR3 DNA: TGTGCCAGCAGCTCTGTGGAGGGTTTACGGGGAGAGACCCAGTACTTC; CDR3 protein: CASSSVEGLRGETQYF
J gene: TRBJ1-4; D gene: TRBD1; V gene: TRBV3-1/TRBV3-2; clone size: -; CDR3 DNA: TGTGCCAGCAGCCAGAGGACAGGGTGGAATGAAAAACTGTTTTTT; CDR3 protein: CASSQRTGWNEKLFF
J gene: TRBJ1-1; D gene: TRBD1; V gene: TRBV29-1; clone size: -; CDR3 DNA: TGCAGCGTTGCGGGACAGGGAGGTGACAAAGCCCTGAACACTGAAGCTTTCTTT; CDR3 protein: CSVAGQGGDKALNTEAFF
J gene: TRBJ2-5; D gene: TRBD2; V gene: TRBV6-5; clone size: -; CDR3 DNA: TGTGCCAGCAGTTACTCGGGGAGGGAAGGAGAGACCCAGTACTTC; CDR3 protein: CASSYSGREGETQYF
J gene: TRBJ2-3; D gene: TRBD2; V gene: TRBV7-9; clone size: -; CDR3 DNA: TGTGCCAGCAGCACAAGACTAGCGGCTAGCACAGATACGCAGTATTTT; CDR3 protein: CASSTRLAASTDTQYF
J gene: TRBJ1-5; D gene: -; V gene: TRBV7-7; clone size: -; CDR3 DNA: TGTGCCAGCAGGACCCGGGGTTGCAATCAGCCCCAGCATTTT; CDR3 protein: CASRTRGCNQPQHF
J gene: TRBJ1-4; D gene: -; V gene: TRBV4-2; clone size: -; CDR3 DNA: TGTGCCAGCAGCCACCCGGTTACGAGGTGGGCTAATGAAAAACTGTTTTTT; CDR3 protein: CASSHPVTRWANEKLFF
J gene: TRBJ1-3; D gene: -; V gene: TRBV19; clone size: -; CDR3 DNA: TGTGCCAGTAGTATAGTCAACTCTGGAAACACCATATATTTT; CDR3 protein: CASSIVNSGNTIYF
J gene: TRBJ1-3; D gene: -; V gene: TRBV5-1; clone size: -; CDR3 DNA: TGCGCCAGCAGCTTGGGCAGCTCTGGAAACACCATATATTTT; CDR3 protein: CASSLGSSGNTIYF
J gene: TRBJ1-4; D gene: TRBD1; V gene: TRBV5-1; clone size: -; CDR3 DNA: TGCGCCAGCAGCGGTCAGGGGGCCACTAATGAAAAACTGTTTTTT; CDR3 protein: CASSGQGATNEKLFF
J gene: TRBJ2-5; D gene: -; V gene: TRBV6-7; clone size: -; CDR3 DNA: TGTGCCGGCTCGGAGTCGATGGAGACCCAGTACTTC; CDR3 protein: CAGSESMETQYF
J gene: TRBJ1-1; D gene: TRBD1; V gene: TRBV5-4; clone size: -; CDR3 DNA: TGTGCCAGCAGCCTGGGACAGGGGCCCTATAAAACTGAAGCTTTCTTT; CDR3 protein: CASSLGQGPYKTEAFF
J gene: TRBJ2-1; D gene: TRBD2; V gene: TRBV10-3; clone size: -; CDR3 DNA: TGTGCCATCAGCGGGGGGGAATGGGATGAGCAGTTCTTC; CDR3 protein: CAISGGEWDEQFF
J gene: TRBJ1-1; D gene: -; V gene: TRBV30; clone size: -; CDR3 DNA: TGTGCCTGGAGTACCAAAACACGGAACACTGAAGCTTTCTTT; CDR3 protein: CAWSTKTRNTEAFF
J gene: TRBJ2-7; D gene: TRBD2; V gene: TRBV9; clone size: -; CDR3 DNA: TGTGCCAGCAGCGCGAGCGGGGGGGACACCTACGAGCAGTACTTC; CDR3 protein: CASSASGGDTYEQYF
J gene: TRBJ1-4; D gene: -; V gene: TRBV7-2; clone size: -; CDR3 DNA: TGTGCCAGCAGCTGGGATAGGGGAACTAATGAAAAACTGTTTTTT; CDR3 protein: CASSWDRGTNEKLFF
J gene: TRBJ2-1; D gene: TRBD2; V gene: TRBV24-1; clone size: -; CDR3 DNA: TGTGCCACCAGCATGACTAGCGGGGGGTACAATGAGCAGTTCTTC; CDR3 protein: CATSMTSGGYNEQFF
J gene: TRBJ2-7; D gene: TRBD2; V gene: TRBV10-3; clone size: once; CDR3 DNA: TGTGCCATCAGTGACACGGGAGGCTACGAGCAGTACTTC; CDR3 protein: CAISDTGGYEQYF
J gene: TRBJ2-1; D gene: TRBD1; V gene: TRBV6-6; clone size: few; CDR3 DNA: TGTGCCAGCGGGGACCCGGGACAGGGGAACAATGAGCAGTTCTTC; CDR3 protein: CASGDPGQGNNEQFF
J gene: TRBJ1-5; D gene: TRBD1; V gene: TRBV4-1; clone size: -; CDR3 DNA: TGCGCCAGCAGCCAAGAAGACAGGGGTAGCAATCAGCCCCAGCATTTT; CDR3 protein: CASSQEDRGSNQPQHF
J gene: TRBJ2-5; D gene: TRBD2; V gene: TRBV7-8; clone size: -; CDR3 DNA: TGTGCCAGCAGCCCCCGGGGACTAGAGGAGACCCAGTACTTC; CDR3 protein: CASSPRGLEETQYF
J gene: TRBJ1-1; D gene: TRBD1; V gene: TRBV5-4; clone size: -; CDR3 DNA: TGTGCCAGCAGAGGGACAGGGAACACTGAAGCTTTCTTT; CDR3 protein: CASRGTGNTEAFF
J gene: TRBJ1-4; D gene: -; V gene: TRBV12-3/TRBV12-4; clone size: -; CDR3 DNA: TGTGCCAGCAGGGGGGGATATGAAAAACTGTTTTTT; CDR3 protein: CASRGGYEKLFF
J gene: TRBJ2-2; D gene: TRBD1; V gene: TRBV5-4; clone size: -; CDR3 DNA: TGTGCCAGCAGACCACAGGGGATGAACACCGGGGAGCTGTTTTTT; CDR3 protein: CASRPQGMNTGELFF
J gene: TRBJ1-2; D gene: -; V gene: TRBV10-3; clone size: few; CDR3 DNA: TGTGCCATCAGTGAGTCTATAGGGACAACTAACTATGGCTACACCTTC; CDR3 protein: CAISESIGTTNYGYTF
J gene: TRBJ1-1; D gene: TRBD1; V gene: TRBV9; clone size: -; CDR3 DNA: TGTGCCAGCAGCGTAGACGGACAGGCGAACACTGAAGCTTTCTTT; CDR3 protein: CASSVDGQANTEAFF
J gene: TRBJ2-1; D gene: -; V gene: TRBV5-4; clone size: -; CDR3 DNA: TGTGCCAGCAGCTTGGAATCGATACGGGTAGACAATGAGCAGTTCTTC; CDR3 protein: CASSLESIRVDNEQFF
J gene: TRBJ2-7; D gene: TRBD2; V gene: TRBV7-9; clone size: -; CDR3 DNA: TGTGCCAGCAGCTTAGGGACCGGGGGGTACCTCTACGAGCAGTACTTC; CDR3 protein: CASSLGTGGYLYEQYF
J gene: TRBJ2-5; D gene: TRBD2; V gene: TRBV10-3; clone size: -; CDR3 DNA: TGTGCCATCAGTGAAGGGACTAGCGGAATCCAAGAGACCCAGTACTTC; CDR3 protein: CAISEGTSGIQETQYF
J gene: TRBJ2-2; D gene: -; V gene: TRBV7-6; clone size: few; CDR3 DNA: TGTGCCAGCAGCTTAGGGGCCGTGGGTACCGGGGAGCTGTTTTTT; CDR3 protein: CASSLGAVGTGELFF
J gene: TRBJ1-5; D gene: TRBD1; V gene: TRBV6-5; clone size: -; CDR3 DNA: TGTGCCAGCAGTTACTCAACAGGGGGGGACCAGCCCCAGCATTTT; CDR3 protein: CASSYSTGGDQPQHF